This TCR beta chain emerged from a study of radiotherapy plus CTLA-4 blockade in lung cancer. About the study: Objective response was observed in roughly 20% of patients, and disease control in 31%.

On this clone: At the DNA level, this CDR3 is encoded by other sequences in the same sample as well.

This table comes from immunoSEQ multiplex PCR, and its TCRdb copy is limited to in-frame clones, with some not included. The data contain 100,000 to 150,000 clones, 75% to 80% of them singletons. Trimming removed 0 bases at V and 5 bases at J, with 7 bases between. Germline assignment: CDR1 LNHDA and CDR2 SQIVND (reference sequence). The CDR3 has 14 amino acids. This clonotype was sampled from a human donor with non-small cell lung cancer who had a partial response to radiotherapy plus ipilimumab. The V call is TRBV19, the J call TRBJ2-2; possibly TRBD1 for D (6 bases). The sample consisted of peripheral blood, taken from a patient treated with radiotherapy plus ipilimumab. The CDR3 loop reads CASSIDRGTGELFF. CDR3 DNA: TGTGCCAGTAGTATAGATAGGGGGACCGGGGAGCTGTTTTTT.